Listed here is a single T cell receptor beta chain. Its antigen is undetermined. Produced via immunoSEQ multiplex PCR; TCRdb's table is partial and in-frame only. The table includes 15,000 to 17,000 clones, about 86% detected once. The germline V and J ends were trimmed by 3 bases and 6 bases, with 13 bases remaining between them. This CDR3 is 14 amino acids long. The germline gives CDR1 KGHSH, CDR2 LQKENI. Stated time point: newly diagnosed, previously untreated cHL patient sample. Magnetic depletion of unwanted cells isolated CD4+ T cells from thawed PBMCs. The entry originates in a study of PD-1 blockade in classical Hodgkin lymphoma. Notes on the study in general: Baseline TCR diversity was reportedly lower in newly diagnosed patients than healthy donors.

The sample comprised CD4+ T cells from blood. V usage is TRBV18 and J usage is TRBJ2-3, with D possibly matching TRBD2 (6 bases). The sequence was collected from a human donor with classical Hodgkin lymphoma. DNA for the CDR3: TGTGCCAGCTCACCTCCGGCAGGGAGGGATACGCAGTATTTT. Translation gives CASSPPAGRDTQYF. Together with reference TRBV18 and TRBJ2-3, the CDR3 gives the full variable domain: NAGVMQNPRHLVRRRGQEARLRCSPMKGHSHVYWYRQLPEEGLKFMVYLQKENIIDESGMPKERFSAEFPKEGPSILRIQQVVRGDSAAYFCASSPPAGRDTQYFGPGTRLTVL.